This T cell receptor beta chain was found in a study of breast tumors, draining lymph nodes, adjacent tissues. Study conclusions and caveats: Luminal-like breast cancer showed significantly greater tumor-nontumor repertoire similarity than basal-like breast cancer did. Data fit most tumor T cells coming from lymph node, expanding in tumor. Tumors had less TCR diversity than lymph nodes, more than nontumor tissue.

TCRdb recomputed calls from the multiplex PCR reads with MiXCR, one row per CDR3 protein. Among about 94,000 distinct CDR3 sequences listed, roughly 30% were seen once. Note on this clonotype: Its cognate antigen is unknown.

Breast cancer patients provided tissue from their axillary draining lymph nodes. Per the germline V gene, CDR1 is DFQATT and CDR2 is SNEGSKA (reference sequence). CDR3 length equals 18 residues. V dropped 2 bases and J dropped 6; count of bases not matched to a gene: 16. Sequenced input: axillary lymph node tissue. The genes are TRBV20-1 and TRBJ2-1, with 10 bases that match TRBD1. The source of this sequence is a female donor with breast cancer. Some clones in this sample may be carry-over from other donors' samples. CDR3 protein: CSARRQGAGDYYGNEQFF. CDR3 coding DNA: TGCAGTGCTAGACGACAGGGGGCCGGGGACTATTATGGCAATGAGCAGTTCTTC.